A selection of T cell receptor beta chains follows, all from one sample in a study of CD8+ T cells in alopecia areata. Measured with immunoSEQ multiplex PCR; TCRdb has only the in-frame clones, and not every one. The table lists 130,000 or so clones, 86% of them singletons. The material sequenced was CD8+ T cells sorted from blood, taken at week 4, from a patient treated with tofacitinib. These receptors were collected from a human donor with alopecia areata. Each CDR3 is given with its conserved first and last residue. A D gene is named only where the DNA matches it firmly. Only part of the rows carry a size: once, few, many, or a class if the clone is expanded.

V	J	size	D	CDR3	DNA
TRBV19	TRBJ1-4	NA	NA	CASSIVGETNEKLFF	TGTGCCAGTAGTATAGTCGGGGAGACTAATGAAAAACTGTTTTTT
TRBV29-1	TRBJ1-5	NA	NA	CSAGMPGSNQPQHF	TGCAGCGCTGGGATGCCGGGTAGCAATCAGCCCCAGCATTTT
TRBV4-1	TRBJ1-1	NA	TRBD1	CASSQLTGGNTEAFF	TGCGCCAGCAGCCAGTTGACAGGGGGGAACACTGAAGCTTTCTTT
TRBV9	TRBJ2-1	NA	NA	CASSVESQPAGDEQFF	TGTGCCAGCAGCGTAGAGTCCCAGCCCGCTGGGGATGAGCAGTTCTTC
TRBV9	TRBJ2-7	NA	TRBD2	CASSGIAGGYEQYF	TGTGCCAGCAGCGGGATAGCGGGGGGCTACGAGCAGTACTTC
TRBV27	TRBJ2-1	once	TRBD1	CASSRDRVNEQFF	TGTGCCAGCAGCCGGGACAGGGTCAATGAGCAGTTCTTC
TRBV5-1	TRBJ2-2	NA	TRBD2	CASSLAHAGGSFGTGELFF	TGCGCCAGCAGCTTGGCGCACGCGGGAGGGTCGTTCGGCACCGGGGAGCTGTTTTTT
TRBV1	TRBJ2-5	once	NA	CTSTTLRDREETQYF	TGCACCAGCACTACCCTACGGGACAGGGAAGAGACCCAGTACTTC
TRBV27	TRBJ1-2	few	NA	CASRPLGDYGYTF	TGTGCCAGCCGCCCCCTAGGCGACTATGGCTACACCTTC
TRBV13	TRBJ2-1	NA	TRBD2	CASSFLSGGNYNEQFF	TGTGCCAGCAGCTTCCTTAGCGGGGGAAACTACAATGAGCAGTTCTTC
TRBV7-8	TRBJ2-3	once	TRBD2	CASSLASVTSFNTQYF	TGTGCCAGCAGCTTAGCGTCGGTGACTAGCTTCAATACGCAGTATTTT
TRBV27	TRBJ2-7	NA	NA	CASSSPDSSYEQYF	TGTGCCAGCAGTTCTCCGGACAGCTCCTACGAGCAGTACTTC
TRBV5-4	TRBJ2-3	NA	TRBD2	CASSVAAGGLPDTQYF	TGTGCCAGCAGCGTGGCGGCGGGGGGGCTCCCAGATACGCAGTATTTT
TRBV4-1	TRBJ1-2	NA	TRBD1	CASSQDQRTGGGLGSGSYGYTF	TGCGCCAGCAGCCAAGATCAGCGGACAGGGGGCGGATTGGGGTCGGGATCCTATGGCTACACCTTC
TRBV5-6	TRBJ2-7	NA	NA	CASSLASMVYEQYF	TGTGCCAGCAGCTTGGCCAGTATGGTCTACGAGCAGTACTTC
TRBV27	TRBJ2-7	once	NA	CASSLSESYEQYF	TGTGCCAGCAGTTTATCCGAATCCTACGAGCAGTACTTC
TRBV20-1	TRBJ2-1	few	NA	CSASRYNEQFF	TGCAGTGCTAGCCGATACAATGAGCAGTTCTTC
TRBV29-1	TRBJ2-1	NA	TRBD1	CSFWTGSYNEQFF	TGCAGCTTTTGGACAGGGTCCTACAATGAGCAGTTCTTC
TRBV19	TRBJ2-1	NA	NA	CASSIGQGSSYNEQFF	TGTGCCAGTAGTATAGGCCAGGGCAGCTCCTACAATGAGCAGTTCTTC
TRBV19	TRBJ2-3	NA	TRBD2	CASSPQRGGNTDTQYF	TGTGCCAGTAGTCCCCAGCGGGGGGGCAACACAGATACGCAGTATTTT
TRBV27	TRBJ2-5	NA	NA	CASSCPGAPIETQYF	TGTGCCAGCAGTTGCCCAGGTGCGCCTATCGAGACCCAGTACTTC
TRBV7-9	TRBJ2-1	NA	NA	CASSSGKWEQFF	TGTGCCAGCAGCTCTGGGAAGTGGGAGCAGTTCTTC
TRBV29-1	TRBJ2-7	NA	NA	CSVVLRDARLYEQYF	TGCAGCGTTGTCCTCCGGGACGCCCGCTTATACGAGCAGTACTTC
TRBV19	TRBJ2-7	few	NA	CASRIGIQAHEQYF	TGTGCCAGTAGGATTGGTATACAGGCCCACGAGCAGTACTTC